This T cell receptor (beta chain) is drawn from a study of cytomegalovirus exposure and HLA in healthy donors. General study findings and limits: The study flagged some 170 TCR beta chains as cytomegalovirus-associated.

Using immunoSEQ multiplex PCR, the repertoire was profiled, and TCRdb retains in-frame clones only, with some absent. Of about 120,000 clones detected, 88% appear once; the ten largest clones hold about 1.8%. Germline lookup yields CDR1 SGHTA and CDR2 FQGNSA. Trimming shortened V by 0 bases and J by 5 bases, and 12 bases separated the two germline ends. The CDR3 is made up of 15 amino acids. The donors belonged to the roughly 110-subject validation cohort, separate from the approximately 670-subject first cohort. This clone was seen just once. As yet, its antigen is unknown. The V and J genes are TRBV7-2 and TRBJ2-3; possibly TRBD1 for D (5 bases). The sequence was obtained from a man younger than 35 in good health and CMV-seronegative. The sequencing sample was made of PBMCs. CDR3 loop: CASSLALAGKDTQYF. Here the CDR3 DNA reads TGTGCCAGCAGCTTAGCGCTGGCAGGGAAAGATACGCAGTATTTT.